Listed below are T cell receptor beta chains from one sample, sequenced in a study of T cells in Graves' hyperthyroidism and ophthalmopathy. TCRdb fed the multiplex PCR reads into MiXCR, producing one record per CDR3 protein. Of fewer than 500,000 distinct CDR3 sequences in the sample, roughly 14% were seen once. The source material was blood. These receptors were obtained from a man aged 18 to 29 with Graves' ophthalmopathy. The CDR3 runs from the conserved cysteine through the conserved F or W. A D gene is named only where the DNA matches it firmly. Some rows have no size entry. The others give once, few or many, or a class for an expanded clone.

size,V,J,D,CDR3,DNA
many,TRBV12-3/TRBV12-4,TRBJ1-1,NA,CASTSGALRTEAFF,TGTGCCAGCACATCCGGGGCTTTGAGGACTGAAGCTTTCTTT
few,TRBV10-2,TRBJ2-3,TRBD1,CASHGQGSTDTQYF,TGCGCCAGCCACGGACAGGGCAGCACAGATACGCAGTATTTT
many,TRBV12-3/TRBV12-4,TRBJ1-2,NA,CASSLESGWRGRSGYTF,TGTGCCAGCAGTTTAGAGTCTGGGTGGCGGGGGCGGAGTGGCTACACCTTC
few,TRBV4-1,TRBJ2-6,NA,CASSHDRYSQTGANVLTF,TGCGCCAGCAGCCATGACCGTTACTCTCAGACTGGGGCCAACGTCCTGACTTTC
many,TRBV5-1,TRBJ1-1,NA,CASSFRDGNTEAFF,TGCGCCAGCAGCTTCCGGGACGGGAACACTGAAGCTTTCTTT
many,TRBV30,TRBJ2-7,TRBD2,CAWRLSGTYEQYF,TGTGCCTGGAGGCTTAGCGGGACCTACGAGCAGTACTTC
few,TRBV20-1,TRBJ2-1,TRBD2,CSARDSRRGIYNEQSF,TGCAGTGCTAGAGATTCCCGGCGGGGGATTTACAATGAGCAGTCCTTC
many,TRBV7-6,TRBJ1-5,TRBD1,CASSRTGVNQPQHF,TGTGCCAGCAGCCGGACAGGGGTCAATCAGCCCCAGCATTTT
NA,TRBV7-9,TRBJ2-2,TRBD2,CASSRTSGVTGELFF,TGTGCCAGCAGCCGGACTAGCGGAGTAACCGGGGAGCTGTTTTTT
many,TRBV6-2/TRBV6-3,TRBJ1-5,NA,CASSYRGQENQPQHF,TGTGCCAGCAGTTACCGGGGGCAGGAAAATCAGCCCCAGCATTTT
NA,TRBV20-1,TRBJ2-3,TRBD2,CSASGSSGRGGIWTDTQYF,TGCAGTGCTAGTGGTTCTAGCGGGCGGGGGGGAATTTGGACAGATACGCAGTATTTT
few,TRBV9,TRBJ1-5,NA,CASSVGMLEPQHF,TGTGCCAGCAGCGTAGGCATGCTGGAGCCCCAGCATTTT
many,TRBV20-1,TRBJ2-3,NA,CSARASVGTITDTQYF,TGCAGTGCTAGAGCGAGCGTCGGGACCATCACAGATACGCAGTATTTT
many,TRBV11-2,TRBJ2-7,NA,CASSLGPSTYEQYF,TGTGCCAGCAGCTTAGGGCCAAGCACCTACGAGCAGTACTTC
few,TRBV7-9,TRBJ1-3,NA,CASSLGPMNSGNTIYF,TGTGCCAGCAGCTTAGGGCCGATGAACTCTGGAAACACCATATATTTT
many,TRBV28,TRBJ1-2,TRBD1,CASSLGFTAGGGGYTF,TGTGCCAGCAGTTTAGGTTTCACGGCAGGGGGCGGTGGCTACACCTTC
many,TRBV20-1,TRBJ1-2,NA,CSARGETYGYTF,TGCAGTGCTAGAGGAGAAACCTATGGCTACACCTTC
many,TRBV27,TRBJ1-1,TRBD1,CASSNGTGGFGTEAFF,TGTGCCAGCAGTAACGGGACAGGGGGCTTTGGCACTGAAGCTTTCTTT
many,TRBV24-1,TRBJ1-1,TRBD1,CATSDGDSNTEAFF,TGTGCCACCAGTGATGGGGACAGCAACACTGAAGCTTTCTTT
NA,TRBV19,TRBJ2-1,TRBD2,CASSIDRGGRNEQFF,TGTGCCAGTAGTATAGACCGGGGGGGCCGGAATGAGCAGTTCTTC
once,TRBV18,TRBJ1-6,NA,CASSPSVTYNSPLHF,TGTGCCAGCTCACCGTCCGTCACCTATAATTCACCCCTCCACTTT
many,TRBV5-1,TRBJ2-5,NA,CASSSTGFQYF,TGCGCCAGCAGCTCGACAGGATTCCAGTACTTC
NA,TRBV3-1,TRBJ2-3,NA,CASSLGLSRDTQYF,TGTGCCAGCAGCCTGGGACTGTCCAGAGATACGCAGTATTTT
NA,TRBV5-1,TRBJ1-4,NA,CASSLVGQGSQANEKLFF,TGCGCCAGCAGCTTGGTTGGTCAGGGTTCACAAGCTAATGAAAAACTGTTTTTT
few,TRBV6-1,TRBJ2-3,NA,CASIKRLGTDTQYF,TGTGCCAGCATTAAACGCCTTGGCACAGATACGCAGTATTTT
many,TRBV12-3/TRBV12-4,TRBJ2-7,TRBD2,CASSLSGSGIPMAYEQYF,TGTGCCAGCAGTTTATCGGGTAGCGGGATCCCCATGGCCTACGAGCAGTACTTC
NA,TRBV7-9,TRBJ2-3,TRBD1,CASSPGQGSNTRYF,TGTGCCAGCAGCCCCGGACAGGGTTCCAATACGCGGTATTTT
few,TRBV6-5,TRBJ1-4,TRBD1,CASSYSGTGVTNEKLFF,TGTGCCAGCAGTTACTCTGGGACAGGGGTCACTAATGAAAAACTGTTTTTT
NA,TRBV6-1,TRBJ1-2,NA,CASSWGGQEDGYTF,TGTGCCAGCAGCTGGGGAGGTCAGGAAGATGGCTACACCTTC
NA,TRBV19,TRBJ2-6,NA,CASGIVFSGANVLTF,TGTGCCAGTGGTATAGTCTTCTCTGGGGCCAACGTCCTGACTTTC
NA,TRBV4-3,TRBJ2-5,NA,CASSQDPGQETQYF,TGCGCCAGCAGCCAAGATCCCGGCCAAGAGACCCAGTACTTC
few,TRBV20-1,TRBJ1-2,NA,CSARDGRRRSAPLYGYTF,TGCAGTGCTAGAGATGGGAGGAGGAGGAGCGCTCCTCTCTATGGCTACACCTTC
many,TRBV3-1,TRBJ2-3,TRBD2,CASSPKTELSGRRTDTQYF,TGTGCCAGCAGCCCTAAAACCGAGCTTAGCGGGAGGAGGACAGATACGCAGTATTTT
few,TRBV3-1,TRBJ1-6,NA,CASSPPDKAGSPLHF,TGTGCCAGCAGCCCTCCTGACAAAGCCGGTTCACCCCTCCACTTT
many,TRBV28,TRBJ2-5,NA,CASREGRGEEETQYF,TGTGCCAGCAGAGAAGGCAGGGGAGAAGAAGAGACCCAGTACTTC
many,TRBV6-6,TRBJ1-1,NA,CASSYSKGHKNTEAFF,TGTGCCAGCAGTTACTCGAAGGGGCACAAGAACACTGAAGCTTTCTTT
NA,TRBV18,TRBJ2-2,TRBD1,CASSPPDRGNTGELFF,TGTGCCAGCTCACCACCTGACAGGGGGAACACCGGGGAGCTGTTTTTT
NA,TRBV19,TRBJ1-3,NA,CASPAGLGSGNTIYF,TGTGCCAGTCCCGCAGGCCTCGGCTCTGGAAACACCATATATTTT
NA,TRBV5-1,TRBJ1-1,NA,CASSLGNGVNTEAFF,TGCGCCAGCAGCCTGGGGAACGGGGTTAACACTGAAGCTTTCTTT
NA,TRBV7-7,TRBJ2-5,TRBD2,CASGPGETQYF,TGTGCTAGCGGGCCAGGGGAGACCCAGTACTTC
many,TRBV3-1,TRBJ2-7,NA,CASSPRENNEQYF,TGTGCCAGCAGCCCGAGGGAGAACAACGAGCAGTACTTC
NA,TRBV7-9,TRBJ2-7,NA,CASSLGSRGTEQYF,TGTGCCAGCAGCTTAGGGTCCAGGGGTACCGAGCAGTACTTC
many,TRBV24-1,TRBJ2-5,TRBD2,CATSDPGTSGETQYF,TGTGCCACCAGTGATCCCGGGACTAGCGGAGAGACCCAGTACTTC
few,TRBV3-1,TRBJ2-2,TRBD2,CASTTLADRNTGELFF,TGTGCCAGCACCACACTAGCGGACCGGAACACCGGGGAGCTGTTTTTT
many,TRBV7-8,TRBJ2-5,NA,CASNPGAGETQYF,TGTGCCAGCAATCCGGGGGCAGGGGAGACCCAGTACTTC
few,TRBV7-3,TRBJ2-7,NA,CASSLGGTAGFEQYF,TGTGCCAGCAGCTTAGGCGGGACGGCCGGTTTCGAGCAGTACTTC
many,TRBV7-9,TRBJ2-1,TRBD2,CASSRTSDAYNEQFF,TGTGCCAGCTCACGGACTAGCGACGCCTACAATGAGCAGTTCTTC
many,TRBV18,TRBJ1-5,NA,CASSPGHYSNQPQHF,TGTGCCAGCTCACCGGGCCACTATAGCAATCAGCCCCAGCATTTT
NA,TRBV6-1,TRBJ2-7,NA,CASSEQGPQLEQYF,TGTGCCAGCAGTGAACAGGGACCGCAACTCGAGCAGTACTTC
NA,TRBV20-1,TRBJ2-7,TRBD1,CSANRDRGYEQYF,TGCAGTGCTAACCGGGACAGGGGATACGAGCAGTACTTC
many,TRBV2,TRBJ2-1,TRBD2,CASSERAGGLNEQFF,TGTGCCAGCAGTGAGAGGGCGGGGGGGCTTAATGAGCAGTTCTTC